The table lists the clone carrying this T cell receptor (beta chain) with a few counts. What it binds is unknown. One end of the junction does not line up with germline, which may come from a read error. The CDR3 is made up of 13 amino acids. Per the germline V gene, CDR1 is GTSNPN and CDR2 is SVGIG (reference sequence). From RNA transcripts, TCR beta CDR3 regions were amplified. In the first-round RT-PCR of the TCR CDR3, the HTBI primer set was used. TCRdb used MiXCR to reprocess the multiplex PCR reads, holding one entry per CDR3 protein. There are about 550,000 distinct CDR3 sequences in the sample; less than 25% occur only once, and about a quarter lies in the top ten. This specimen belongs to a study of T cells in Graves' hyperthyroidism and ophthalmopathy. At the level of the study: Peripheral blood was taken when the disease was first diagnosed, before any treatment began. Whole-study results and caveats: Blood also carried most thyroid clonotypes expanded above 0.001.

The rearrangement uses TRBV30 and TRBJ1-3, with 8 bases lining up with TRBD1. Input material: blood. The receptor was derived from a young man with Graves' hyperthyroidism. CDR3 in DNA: TGTGCCTGGAGTCGGGACAGGAGAAACTCCATATATTTT. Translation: CAWSRDRRNSIYF.